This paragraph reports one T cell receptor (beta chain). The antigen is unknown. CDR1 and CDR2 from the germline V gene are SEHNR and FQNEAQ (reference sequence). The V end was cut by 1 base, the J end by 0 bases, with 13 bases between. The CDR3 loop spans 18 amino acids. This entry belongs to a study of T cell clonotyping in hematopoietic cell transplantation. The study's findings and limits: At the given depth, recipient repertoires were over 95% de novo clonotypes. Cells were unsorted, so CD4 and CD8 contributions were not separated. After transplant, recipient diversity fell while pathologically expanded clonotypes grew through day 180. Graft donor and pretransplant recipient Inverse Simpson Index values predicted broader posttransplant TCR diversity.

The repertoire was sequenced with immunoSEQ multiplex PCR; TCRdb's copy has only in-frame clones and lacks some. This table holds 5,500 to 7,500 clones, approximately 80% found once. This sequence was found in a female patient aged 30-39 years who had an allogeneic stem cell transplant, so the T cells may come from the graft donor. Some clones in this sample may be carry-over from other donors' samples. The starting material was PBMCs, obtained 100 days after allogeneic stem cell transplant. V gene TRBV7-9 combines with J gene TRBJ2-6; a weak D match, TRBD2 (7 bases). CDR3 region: CASSLGGGALSGANVLTF. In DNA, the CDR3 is TGTGCCAGCAGCTTAGGGGGGGGCGCCCTCTCTGGGGCCAACGTCCTGACTTTC.